The TCR beta chain described here comes from a study of T cell responses to AZD1222 COVID-19 vaccine. The study, taken as a whole, reports: The donor group comprised mostly white British people and more females; the analysis possibly underestimated clonal diversity. All repertoire sampling was performed exclusively after the peak T cell response.

As to this clone: Its antigen is as yet unknown.

Repertoires were generated with immunoSEQ multiplex PCR, while TCRdb's copy carries only in-frame clones and drops some. The profile shows fewer than 100,000 clones, 85% to 90% of them singletons. The trim removed 4 bases at V and 4 bases at J, leaving 16 bases unmatched. There are 19 residues in the CDR3. Germline V CDR1 and CDR2: MRHNA, SNTAGT. The chain uses TRBV6-4 and TRBJ2-2; 9 bases are a match to TRBD1. Source: peripheral blood, taken 28 days after the second AZD1222 dose. This sequence was found in an adult who received the AZD1222 COVID-19 vaccine. CDR3 amino acids: CASSATQAGTGLGTGELFF. CDR3 bases: TGTGCCAGCAGTGCGACTCAGGCGGGGACAGGGTTAGGCACCGGGGAGCTGTTTTTT.